This TCR beta chain emerged from a study of cytomegalovirus exposure and HLA in healthy donors (TCRdb year 2017). Concerning the study at large: In an earlier analysis of some 550 of the donors, about 270 Gb of sequence data and 117 million unique TCR beta sequences from 150 million to 200 million T cells were reported. Roughly five DR-DQ haplotypes were treated as single units for association and clustering because of strong linkage in the cohort. The study profiled the T cell repertoires of about 720 subjects by immunosequencing and related them to cytomegalovirus serostatus. To study patterns of TCR occurrence, a later analysis re-analyzed previously published TCR beta repertoires from just over 650 donors and added high-resolution HLA genotyping. Around 320 gigabases of sequencing data and approximately 84 million unique TCR sequences were included in an early release covering about 700 HLA-typed donors. The study aimed to test whether signatures of past pathogen exposure could be identified by cataloging public T cell receptors. Besides the first cohort of 550 to 750 subjects, a separate validation cohort made up of 120 different subjects was used. An earlier analysis of around 580 of the donors used high-throughput TCR beta sequencing to judge whether each TCR beta V gene segment behaved as functional or pseudogenic. Typing coverage varied by locus: roughly 620-640 donors for A, B, C, DRB1 and DQB1; approximately 560 for DQA1; about 570 for DPA1; fewer than 480 for DPB1. HLA typing included class I and class II loci at four-digit resolution. Donor age, sex, ethnicity and CMV serostatus were compiled together with the repertoire data. Among a few hundred genotyped donors of the cohort, an average of roughly 240,000 unique TCR beta nucleotide sequences were sequenced per donor, roughly 20% of them non-productive. The genetic ancestry cluster associated with self-reported Caucasian donors included over 65% of the roughly 390 genotyped donors. All discovery cohort repertoires had been generated using a single sequencing platform. A later genetic analysis used genome-wide SNP genotypes for about 65% of the roughly 670 donors, treating that subset as a discovery cohort. The later analysis used no new phenotypic data to find candidate immune exposures, relying instead on TCR beta sequences and their occurrence across donors. The study combined high-throughput TCR immunosequencing, statistical association of individual TCRs with disease status, and machine learning to predict cytomegalovirus infection status.

The cohort consisted of 650 to 850 healthy bone marrow donors. At the time of sampling, every cohort member was nominally healthy, though immune exposures that went unrecorded were likely present. The donor was CMV seropositive and belonged to the group of a few hundred seropositive cohort members. Each donor provided a peripheral blood sample, and peripheral blood mononuclear cells were used for TCR beta sequencing. The Qiagen DNeasy Blood Extraction Kit was used to extract genomic DNA from the blood cell samples. CDR1 and CDR2 were assigned from the germline V gene (reference sequence) as LNHDA and SQIVND. Trimming at the junction amounts to 4 bases on V and 4 bases on J, and the germline ends lie 13 bases apart. Spanning cysteine to phenylalanine, the CDR3 consists of 15 amino acids. CDR3 DNA only is kept here, 45 bases in frame from base 1. Study-level results and caveats: A total of 164 TCR beta chains were listed by the study as associated with cytomegalovirus. In an earlier analysis of approximately 600 of the donors, most TCR beta V segments were observed in productive rearrangements about 90% or about 30% of the time, broadly matching IMGT annotations. Because counts were too low, more than 15 rarely observed V segments, including chromosome 9 orphons, were left out of the earlier analysis of 587 of the donors. In a later analysis, some 17,000 TCR beta sequences were associated with specific HLA alleles at a false discovery rate of 0.05. A further reported finding was that TCR beta sequences accurately predicted the HLA-A and HLA-B alleles for most subjects in the first cohort. In a later analysis, TCR association rates were found to vary across HLA loci, with the most associated TCRs seen for DRB1 alleles and the fewest for HLA-C alleles. HLA typing was unavailable for some donors at each locus, so association tests used only the typed subset. A group of highly shared sequence variants was considered likely to be a technical artifact of the sequencing pipeline. When HLA alleles, especially DR and DQ, strongly co-occurred, attributing TCR associations to individual alleles was difficult. Roughly uniform sequencing depth across donors was assumed in presence/absence analyses, although this assumption may not hold. Some IMGT-functional V segments, including TRBV6-2 and TRBV6-3, could not be distinguished by the 87-base-pair reads and were therefore excluded. The authors suggested that the approach could potentially be extended to other disease states and immunological phenotypes. Only TCR beta chains were sequenced in this cohort, and the absence of alpha or paired-chain data limited detectable features. Linkage disequilibrium might explain the correlated functional status among segregating V segments, but an unknown experimental factor could not be ruled out. In a later genetic analysis, a missense DCLRE1C variant was associated with V-gene and J-gene trimming of TCR beta chains, and the association was replicated in an independent cohort. A few of the identified cytomegalovirus-associated TCR beta chains were confirmed in vitro to be specific for cytomegalovirus antigens. While some public TCRs were present in many individuals, most TCR sequences turned up only very rarely across donors. In a later analysis, most CMV-associated TCR beta chains were found to appear HLA-restricted, with HLA associations seemingly driven largely by CMV exposure. In both the original and validation cohorts, the classifier was reported to diagnose cytomegalovirus status with high specificity and sensitivity. According to a later genetic analysis, donors in an Asian-associated ancestry cluster had fewer N-insertions in productive TCRs than the approximately 650-donor mean. Several of the top co-occurrence clusters appeared to be linked to parvovirus B19, influenza, CMV and Epstein-Barr virus, according to a later analysis. In a later analysis, HLA-associated TCR beta chains showed more clonal expansion and lower generation probabilities than non-associated chains that were equally common. The only immune exposure information available for the cohort was CMV serostatus.

Library creation used the immunoSEQ multiplex PCR assay. For the multiplex PCR, a mixture combining 60 forward primers for TCR Vbeta segments and 13 reverse primers for TCR Jbeta segments was used. The CDR3 region of rearranged TCR beta genes was amplified from genomic DNA with a multiplex PCR assay. Amplified TCR beta libraries were sequenced as 87-base-pair reads on the Illumina HiSeq System. Regarding the original processing steps: A later analysis tallied approximately 87 million unique TCR beta chains across the 700 or so repertoires, and roughly 11 million of those chains were shared by two or more donors. To remove PCR and sequencing errors, raw reads were error-corrected and collapsed into unique sequences using a nearest-neighbor algorithm that merged closely related sequences. CDR3 sequences were aligned to IMGT reference sequences to assign V, D and J gene segments. For a sequence to be retained, a match of at least six nucleotides to both a V gene segment and a J gene segment was required. Rearrangements were called productive when the CDR3 lacked stop codons and stayed in frame with V and J; all others were non-productive. CDR3 was defined by IMGT convention, running from the second conserved V-encoded cysteine to the conserved J-encoded phenylalanine. In an earlier analysis of 550 to 650 of the donors, sequences lacking an unambiguous match to a single V gene segment were excluded. In an earlier analysis of almost 600 of the donors, a V segment was called functional when productive rearrangements were above 56.7%, and segregating when the standard deviation between donors exceeded 5%. To diagnose cytomegalovirus status from the catalog of TCR beta chain sequences, a statistical classification framework was built. A later analysis assigned V and J genes by comparing TCR nucleotide sequences with IMGT/GENE-DB human TR gene sequences. A later analysis assigned CDR3 sequences and most-parsimonious VDJ recombination scenarios with the TCRdist pipeline. In a later analysis, every TCR beta chain was defined by the combination of its CDR3 amino acid sequence and its V-gene family, and reads without a unique V-gene family were dropped. A later analysis removed 592 highly shared, low-generation-probability nucleotide sequences to deal with suspected cross-contamination and a sequencing artifact. A later analysis calculated a clonal expansion index for each public chain from normalized within-repertoire ranks of inferred template counts. In a later analysis, generation probabilities were computed using a VDJ recombination model fitted to out-of-frame rearrangements, and the results were checked against IGoR. A later analysis scored TCR-TCR, TCR-HLA and TCR-CMV co-occurrence with hypergeometric tests, applying a repertoire-size bias correction to TCR pairs. In a later analysis, false discovery rates were estimated by permuting HLA or CMV assignments 20 times. In a later analysis, co-occurring TCRs were grouped with DBSCAN, and TCRdist sequence similarity was added when clustering was performed within HLA-allele-positive subsets. For co-occurrence clustering, repertoires with fewer than 30,000 or more than 120,000 public chains were excluded, along with roughly 5 repertoires with anomalous nucleotide sharing. Held by TCRdb, this immuneACCESS table contains in-frame sequences only and omits some clones. Under half of the omission traces to an unresolved V gene where checked; the cause of the rest is unknown. V and J calls and clone size are those listed in that table; D and trimming were worked out from the DNA. This sample's table carries around 44,000 clones. The ten largest clones add up to approximately 6.6% of the sample.

A note on this clone: Its cognate antigen has yet to be identified.

The source is a male donor in good health and CMV-seropositive. The chain is made from TRBV19 and TRBJ2-2; the best D guess is TRBD2, with 6 bases matching. Sequencing was done on a sample of PBMCs. The nucleotide sequence reads TGTGCCAGTAGTACGACGGGACTGACCACCGGGGAGCTGTTTTTT. Its translation reads: CASSTTGLTTGELFF.